This T cell receptor (beta chain) was profiled in a study of siplizumab effects on memory and regulatory T cells. This clone was recorded once. Its matching antigen is unknown. CDR3 length equals 15 residues. The V gene's germline CDR1 is LNHDA and CDR2 SQIVND (reference sequence). Trimming stripped 5 bases from V and 3 bases from J, with 16 bases between. Study-wide results and caveats: With siplizumab, Treg-derived clones averaged roughly 62% of mappable alloreactive CD4+ clones, versus less than 35% in controls. Most proliferating CD4+ or CD8+ clones, roughly 75-95%, had no naive or memory assignment. Major contributors to the alloresponse seemed to be naive T cells, which also appeared more diverse than memory cells.

Only in-frame clones appear in the TCRdb table, and some are missing; sequencing was by immunoSEQ multiplex PCR. The profile shows around 110,000 clones, roughly 94% of them singletons. The specimen sequenced was non-Treg CD4+ T cells sorted from blood. The rearrangement joins TRBV19 to TRBJ2-5, with D possibly being TRBD2 (5 bases). The sequence came from a human donor in good health. The CDR3 sequence: CASSFFGNTKETQYF. The CDR3 nucleotides read TGTGCCAGTAGTTTTTTCGGGAACACCAAAGAGACCCAGTACTTC.